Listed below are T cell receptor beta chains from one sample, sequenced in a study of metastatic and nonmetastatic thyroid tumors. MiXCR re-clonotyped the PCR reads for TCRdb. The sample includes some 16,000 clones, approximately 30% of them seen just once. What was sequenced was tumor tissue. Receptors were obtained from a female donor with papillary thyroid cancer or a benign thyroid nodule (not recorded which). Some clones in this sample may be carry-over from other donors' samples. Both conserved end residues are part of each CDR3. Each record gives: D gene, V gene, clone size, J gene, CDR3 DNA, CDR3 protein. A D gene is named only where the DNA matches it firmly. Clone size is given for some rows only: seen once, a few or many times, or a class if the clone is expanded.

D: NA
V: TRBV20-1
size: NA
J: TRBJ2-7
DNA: TGCAGTGCTAGAGATCGGAGGGGGCGGTACGAGCAGTACTTC
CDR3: CSARDRRGRYEQYF

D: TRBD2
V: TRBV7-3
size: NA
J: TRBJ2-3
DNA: TGTGCCTGCAGACAGGGACTAGCGGGAGGAGATACGCAGTATTTT
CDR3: CACRQGLAGGDTQYF

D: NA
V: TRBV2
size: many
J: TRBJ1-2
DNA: TGTGCCAGCAGTGGGCCAGGGAATGAGAATGGCTACACCTTC
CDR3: CASSGPGNENGYTF

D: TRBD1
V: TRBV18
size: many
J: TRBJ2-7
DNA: TGTGCCAGCTCACCCGGGACAGGGGTCTACGAGCAGTACTTC
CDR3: CASSPGTGVYEQYF

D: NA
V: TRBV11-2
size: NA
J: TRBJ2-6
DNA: TGCGCCAGCAGCTTAGGCTCTAGGGCCAACGTCCTGACTTTC
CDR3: CASSLGSRANVLTF

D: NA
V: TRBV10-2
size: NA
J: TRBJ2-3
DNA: TGCGCCAGCAGTGAGTCTACTCCACGCACAGATACGCAGTATTTT
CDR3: CASSESTPRTDTQYF

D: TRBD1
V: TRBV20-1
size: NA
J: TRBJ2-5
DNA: TGCAGTGCTAGTGGGCAGGGGGTGGACCAAGAGACCCAGTACTTC
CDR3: CSASGQGVDQETQYF

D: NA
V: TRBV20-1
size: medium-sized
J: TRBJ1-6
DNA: TGCAGTGCACCTGGGTCCAATAATTCACCCCTCCACTTT
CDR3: CSAPGSNNSPLHF

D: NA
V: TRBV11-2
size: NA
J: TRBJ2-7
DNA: TGTGCCAGCAGTTCGCTGAAGGGCAGGTCCCTGCTCGAGCAGTACTTC
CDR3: CASSSLKGRSLLEQYF

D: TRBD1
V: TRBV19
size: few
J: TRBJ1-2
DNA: TGTGCCAGTAGGACCGGGACAGGGATTGGAGGCTACACCTTC
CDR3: CASRTGTGIGGYTF

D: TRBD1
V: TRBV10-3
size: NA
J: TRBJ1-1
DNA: TGTGCCATCAGTGAATCGACCCTCGTCCGCAGGGGGCGCGGGGTTTTGTACACTGAAGCTTTCTTT
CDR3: CAISESTLVRRGRGVLYTEAFF